In its sample, the clone carrying this T cell receptor beta chain was seen a few times. The target antigen is unknown. TCRdb's copy holds only in-frame clones and misses some; the assay was immunoSEQ multiplex PCR. The sample includes about 86,000 clones, about 88% seen only once; the top ten take approximately 0.3%. The data are from a study of graft-versus-host responses after intestinal transplantation. Looking at the study overall: Among the recipients, transplants were multivisceral, liver-intestinal, or isolated intestinal.

Sample: unstimulated CD4+ T cells sorted from spleen or lymph node cells, taken before transplant. The TCR sequence derives from a human donor who was the organ donor for an intestinal transplant.

The CDR3 spells CASSEEIIDEQYF. The CDR3 nucleotides read TGTGCCAGCAGTGAAGAGATCATCGACGAGCAGTACTTC. V is TRBV25-1 and J is TRBJ2-7, with D unclear. The germline V and J ends were trimmed by 2 bases and 5 bases, with 10 bases remaining between them. The germline gives CDR1 MGHDK, CDR2 SYGVNS. The CDR3 spans 13 residues.